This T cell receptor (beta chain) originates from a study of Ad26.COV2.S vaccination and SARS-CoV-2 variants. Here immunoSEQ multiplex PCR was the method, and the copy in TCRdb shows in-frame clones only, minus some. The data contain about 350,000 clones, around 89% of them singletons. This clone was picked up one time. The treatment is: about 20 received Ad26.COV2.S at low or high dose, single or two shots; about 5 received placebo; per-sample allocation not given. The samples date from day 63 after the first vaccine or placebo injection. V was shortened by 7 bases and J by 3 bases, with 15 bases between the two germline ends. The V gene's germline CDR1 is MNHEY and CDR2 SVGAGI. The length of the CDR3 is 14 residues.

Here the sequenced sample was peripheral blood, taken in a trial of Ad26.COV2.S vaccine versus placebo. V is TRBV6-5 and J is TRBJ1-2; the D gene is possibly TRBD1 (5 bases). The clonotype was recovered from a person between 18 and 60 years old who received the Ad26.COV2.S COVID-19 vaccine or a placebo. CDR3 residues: CASKENPGDYGYTF. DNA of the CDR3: TGTGCCAGCAAGGAAAATCCGGGGGACTATGGCTACACCTTC.